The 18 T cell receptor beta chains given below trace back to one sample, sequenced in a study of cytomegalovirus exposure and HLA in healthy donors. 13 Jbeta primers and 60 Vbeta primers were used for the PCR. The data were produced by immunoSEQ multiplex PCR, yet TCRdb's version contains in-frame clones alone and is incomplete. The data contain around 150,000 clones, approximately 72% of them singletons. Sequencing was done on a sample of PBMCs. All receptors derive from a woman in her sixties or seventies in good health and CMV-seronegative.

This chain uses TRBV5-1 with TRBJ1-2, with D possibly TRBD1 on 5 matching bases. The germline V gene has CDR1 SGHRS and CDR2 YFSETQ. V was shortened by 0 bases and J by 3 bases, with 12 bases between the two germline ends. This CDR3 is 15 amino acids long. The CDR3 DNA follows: TGCGCCAGCAGCTTGGGGGGGGATTCGGACTATGGCTACACCTTC. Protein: CASSLGGDSDYGYTF.

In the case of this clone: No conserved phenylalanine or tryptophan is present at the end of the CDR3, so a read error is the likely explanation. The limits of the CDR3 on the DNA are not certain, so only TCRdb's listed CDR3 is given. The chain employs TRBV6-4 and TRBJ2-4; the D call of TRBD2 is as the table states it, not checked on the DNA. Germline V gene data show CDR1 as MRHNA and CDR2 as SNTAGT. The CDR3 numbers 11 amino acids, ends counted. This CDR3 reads CASRASGSIRI.

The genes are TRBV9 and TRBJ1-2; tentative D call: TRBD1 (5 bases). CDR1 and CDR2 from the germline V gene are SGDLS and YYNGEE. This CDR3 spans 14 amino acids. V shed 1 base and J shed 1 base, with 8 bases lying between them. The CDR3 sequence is CASSVSGGNYGYTF. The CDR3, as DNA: TGTGCCAGCAGCGTAAGCGGGGGTAACTATGGCTACACCTTC.

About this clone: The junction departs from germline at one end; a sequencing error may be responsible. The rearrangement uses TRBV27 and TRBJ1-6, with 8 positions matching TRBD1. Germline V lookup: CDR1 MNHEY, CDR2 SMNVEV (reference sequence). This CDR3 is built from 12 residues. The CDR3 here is CASSIRTGKIFF. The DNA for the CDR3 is TGTGCCAGCAGTATCCGGACAGGGAAAATTTTCTTT.

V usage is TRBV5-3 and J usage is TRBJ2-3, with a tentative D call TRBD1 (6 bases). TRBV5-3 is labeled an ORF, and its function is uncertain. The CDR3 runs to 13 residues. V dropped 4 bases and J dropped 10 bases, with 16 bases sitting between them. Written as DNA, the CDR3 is TGTGCCAGAAGCACCGACAGGCCCCCGTCGCAGTATTTT. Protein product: CARSTDRPPSQYF.

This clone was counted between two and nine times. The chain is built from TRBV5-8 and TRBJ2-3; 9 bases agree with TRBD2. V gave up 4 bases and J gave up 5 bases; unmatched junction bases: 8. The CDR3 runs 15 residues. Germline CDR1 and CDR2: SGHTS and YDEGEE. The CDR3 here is CASSPQGREGDTQYF. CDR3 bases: TGTGCCAGCAGCCCGCAGGGGCGGGAGGGAGATACGCAGTATTTT.

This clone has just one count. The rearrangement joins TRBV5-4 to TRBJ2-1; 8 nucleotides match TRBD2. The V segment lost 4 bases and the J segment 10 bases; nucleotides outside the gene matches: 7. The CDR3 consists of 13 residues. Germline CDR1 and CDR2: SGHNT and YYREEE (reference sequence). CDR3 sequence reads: CASSPPSGSEQFF. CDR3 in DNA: TGTGCCAGCAGCCCCCCTAGCGGGTCGGAGCAGTTCTTC. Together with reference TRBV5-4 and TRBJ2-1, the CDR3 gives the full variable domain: ETGVTQSPTHLIKTRGQQVTLRCSSQSGHNTVSWYQQALGQGPQFIFQYYREEENGRGNFPPRFSGLQFPNYSSELNVNALELDDSALYLCASSPPSGSEQFFGPGTRLTVL.

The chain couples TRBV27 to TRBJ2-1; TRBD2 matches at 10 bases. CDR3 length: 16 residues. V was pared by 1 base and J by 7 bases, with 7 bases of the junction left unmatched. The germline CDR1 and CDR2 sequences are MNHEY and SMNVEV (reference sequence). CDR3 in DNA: TGTGCCAGCAGTTTATTAGGGCTAGCGGGGGAGAATGAGCAGTTCTTC. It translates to CASSLLGLAGENEQFF.

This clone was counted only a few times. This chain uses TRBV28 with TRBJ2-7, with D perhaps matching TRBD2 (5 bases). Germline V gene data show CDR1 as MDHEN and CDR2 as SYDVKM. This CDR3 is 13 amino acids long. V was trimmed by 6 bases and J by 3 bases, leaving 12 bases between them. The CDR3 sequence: CASRGTGIYEQYF. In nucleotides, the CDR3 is TGTGCCAGCAGGGGTACCGGGATCTACGAGCAGTACTTC. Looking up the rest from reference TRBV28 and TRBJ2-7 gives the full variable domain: DVKVTQSSRYLVKRTGEKVFLECVQDMDHENMFWYRQDPGLGLRLIYFSYDVKMKEKGDIPEGYSVSREKKERFSLILESASTNQTSMYLCASRGTGIYEQYFGPGTRLTVT.

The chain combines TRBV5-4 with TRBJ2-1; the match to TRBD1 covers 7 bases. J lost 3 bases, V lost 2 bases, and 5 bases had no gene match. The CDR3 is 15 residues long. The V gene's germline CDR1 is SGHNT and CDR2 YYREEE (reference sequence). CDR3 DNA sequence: TGTGCCAGCAGCTTCCGGGACAGATTCTACAATGAGCAGTTCTTC. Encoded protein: CASSFRDRFYNEQFF.

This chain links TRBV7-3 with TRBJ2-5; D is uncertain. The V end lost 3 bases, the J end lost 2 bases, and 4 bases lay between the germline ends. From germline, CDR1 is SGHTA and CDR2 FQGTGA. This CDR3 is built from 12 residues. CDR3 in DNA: TGTGCCAGCAGCTTCCCTCAAGAGACCCAGTACTTC. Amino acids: CASSFPQETQYF.

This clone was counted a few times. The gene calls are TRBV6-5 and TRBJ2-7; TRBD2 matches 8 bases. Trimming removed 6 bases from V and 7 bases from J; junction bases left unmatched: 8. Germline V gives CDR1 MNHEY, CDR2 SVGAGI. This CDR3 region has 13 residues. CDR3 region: CASRGGLAGEQYF. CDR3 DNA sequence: TGTGCCAGCAGGGGCGGGCTAGCGGGTGAGCAGTACTTC.

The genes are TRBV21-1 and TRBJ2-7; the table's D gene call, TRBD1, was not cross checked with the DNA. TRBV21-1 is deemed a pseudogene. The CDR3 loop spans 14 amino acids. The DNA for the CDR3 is TGTGCCAGCAGCATCCGGACAGGGGCGTACGAGCAGTACTTC. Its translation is CASSIRTGAYEQYF.

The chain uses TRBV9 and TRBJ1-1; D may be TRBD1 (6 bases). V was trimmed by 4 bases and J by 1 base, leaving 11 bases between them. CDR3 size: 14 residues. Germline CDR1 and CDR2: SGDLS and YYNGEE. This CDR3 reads CASSSQGWNTEAFF. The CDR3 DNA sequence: TGTGCCAGCAGCTCACAGGGTTGGAACACTGAAGCTTTCTTT.

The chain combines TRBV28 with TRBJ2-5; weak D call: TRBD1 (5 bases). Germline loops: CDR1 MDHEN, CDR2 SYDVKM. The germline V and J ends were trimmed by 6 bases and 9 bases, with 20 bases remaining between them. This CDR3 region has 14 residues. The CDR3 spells CASRPPAGKFAQYF. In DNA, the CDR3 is TGTGCCAGCAGACCCCCCGCAGGGAAATTCGCCCAGTACTTC.

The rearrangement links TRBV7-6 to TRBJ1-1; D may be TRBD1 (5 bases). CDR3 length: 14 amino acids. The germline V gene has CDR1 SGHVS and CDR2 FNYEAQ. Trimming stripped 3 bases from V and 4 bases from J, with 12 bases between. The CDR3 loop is CASSFPGRGTEAFF. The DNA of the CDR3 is TGTGCCAGCAGCTTCCCAGGGAGGGGCACTGAAGCTTTCTTT.

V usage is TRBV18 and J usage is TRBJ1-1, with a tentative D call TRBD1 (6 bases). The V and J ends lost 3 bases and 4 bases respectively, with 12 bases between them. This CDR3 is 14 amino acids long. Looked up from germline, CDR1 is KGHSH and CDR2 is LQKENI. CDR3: CASSPQGHGTEAFF. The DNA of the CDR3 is TGTGCCAGCTCACCGCAGGGGCACGGCACTGAAGCTTTCTTT.

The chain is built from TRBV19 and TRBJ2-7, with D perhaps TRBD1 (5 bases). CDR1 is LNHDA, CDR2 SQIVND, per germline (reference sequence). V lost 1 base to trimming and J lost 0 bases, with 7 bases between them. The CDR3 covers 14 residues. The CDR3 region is CASSIGGYSYEQYF. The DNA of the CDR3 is TGTGCCAGTAGTATAGGGGGCTACTCCTACGAGCAGTACTTC.